This T cell receptor (beta chain) emerged from a study of OX40 agonist ivuxolimab in advanced cancers. For the study at large: At 0.01 to 10 mg/kg, ivuxolimab was administered intravenously to patients every 2 weeks.

V was clipped by 0 bases and J by 7 bases, with 10 bases between them. The CDR3 sequence is 15 residues long. The V gene's germline CDR1 is ENHRY and CDR2 SYGVKD. This clone was detected once. Assay used: immunoSEQ multiplex PCR; TCRdb lists only in-frame clones, some missing. This sample has approximately 60,000 clones, with around 77% found just once. The chain joins TRBV10-3 to TRBJ1-6, with D perhaps TRBD1 (5 bases). The receptor comes from an adult with an advanced solid tumor such as melanoma, head and neck, liver or kidney cancer. Material: CD4+ or CD8+ T cells sorted from blood, obtained in a trial of the OX40 agonist ivuxolimab. The CDR3 nucleotides are TGTGCCATCAGTGAGTCGCCCAGGGACAATTCACCCCTCCACTTT. This sequence encodes CAISESPRDNSPLHF.